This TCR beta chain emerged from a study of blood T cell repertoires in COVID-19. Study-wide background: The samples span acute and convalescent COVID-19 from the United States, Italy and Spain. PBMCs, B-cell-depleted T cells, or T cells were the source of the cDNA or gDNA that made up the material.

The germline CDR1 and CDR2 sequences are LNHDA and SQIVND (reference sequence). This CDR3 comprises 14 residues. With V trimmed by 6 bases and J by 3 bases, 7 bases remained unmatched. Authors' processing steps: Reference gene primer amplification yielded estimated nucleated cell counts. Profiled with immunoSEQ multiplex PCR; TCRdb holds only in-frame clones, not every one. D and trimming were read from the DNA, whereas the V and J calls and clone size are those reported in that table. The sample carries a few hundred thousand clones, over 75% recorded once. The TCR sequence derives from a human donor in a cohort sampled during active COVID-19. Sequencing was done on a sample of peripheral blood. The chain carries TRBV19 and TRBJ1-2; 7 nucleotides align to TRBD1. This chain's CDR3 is CASSGQEGDYGYTF. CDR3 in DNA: TGTGCCAGTAGCGGACAGGAGGGTGACTATGGCTACACCTTC. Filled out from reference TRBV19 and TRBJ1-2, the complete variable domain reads DGGITQSPKYLFRKEGQNVTLSCEQNLNHDAMYWYRQDPGQGLRLIYYSQIVNDFQKGDIAEGYSVSREKKESFPLTVTSAQKNPTAFYLCASSGQEGDYGYTFGSGTRLTVV.